Shown below are 32 T cell receptor beta chains from a single sample sequenced in a study of T cells in Graves' hyperthyroidism and ophthalmopathy (dated by TCRdb to between 2019 and 2020). Receptor libraries were prepared by multiplex PCR. Instrument on record: Illumina HiSeq 2000. Amplification of TCR beta CDR3 regions was carried out from RNA transcripts. For the first round of RT-PCR on the TCR CDR3, the HTBI primer set was used together with the Qiagen OneStep RT-PCR kit. The public reads were reprocessed in TCRdb via fastp at Q25 and MiXCR, keeping in-frame beta chains. Identical CDR3 protein sequences are pooled into one entry, listed with their most common genes and DNA. The sample records about 570,000 distinct CDR3 sequences, just over 45% of which are singletons. The top ten clonotypes cover about 20% of the sample. The material sequenced was peripheral blood or thyroid tissue (not recorded which). The receptor source for this set is an adult woman with Graves' disease, either hyperthyroidism or ophthalmopathy (not recorded which).

Comment on this clonotype: A clone one base away is much larger, so this may be a read error. V and J are TRBV5-4 and TRBJ2-7, with unresolved D. CDR1 and CDR2 from the germline V gene are SGHNT and YYREEE (reference sequence). V was trimmed by 1 base and J by 3 bases, leaving 11 bases between them. CDR3 size: 14 residues. This CDR3 is CASSLQVAIYEQYF. The CDR3 DNA follows: TGTGCCAGCAGCTTGCAGGTGGCGATCTACGAGCAGTACTTC.

This clonotype was seen a single time. This chain uses TRBV29-1 with TRBJ1-2; D is ambiguous. The CDR3 loop spans 12 amino acids. V was trimmed by 5 bases and J by 8 bases, leaving 15 bases between them. The germline V gene has CDR1 SQVTM and CDR2 ANQGSEA. The CDR3 DNA reads as TGCAGCGTTAGGTCCGACCCTATCGGCTACACCTTC. Its protein product is CSVRSDPIGYTF.

Concerning this clonotype itself: Possible read error: a much larger clone is one base away. The rearrangement joins TRBV2 to TRBJ1-5; D call uncertain. This CDR3 is built from 13 residues. From germline, CDR1 is SNHLY and CDR2 FYNNEI. Trimming pared 11 bases from V and 4 bases from J, leaving 15 bases between. The CDR3 here is CAGTPRGNQPQHF. The CDR3 DNA follows: TGTGCCGGCACACCAAGAGGGAATCAGCCCCAGCATTTT.

This chain joins TRBV14 and TRBJ1-2, with no clear D. The germline V gene has CDR1 SGHDN and CDR2 FVKESK. The V gene lost 1 base and the J gene lost 8 bases, with 20 bases spanning the gap. The CDR3 has 16 amino acids. The CDR3: CASSQVTSPGGGGYTF. The DNA for the CDR3 is TGTGCCAGCAGCCAAGTTACGTCGCCGGGTGGTGGCGGCTACACCTTC.

V gene TRBV5-4 combines with J gene TRBJ2-5, with 13 bases matching TRBD2. Germline V gene sequence: CDR1 SGHNT, CDR2 YYREEE (reference sequence). CDR3 length: 18 amino acids. V lost 2 bases and J lost 5; bases outside the gene matches: 12. CDR3 region: CASSFPTGTSGIRETQYF. The CDR3 DNA reads as TGTGCCAGCAGCTTTCCTACTGGGACTAGCGGGATCAGGGAGACCCAGTACTTC.

At least ten counts were recorded for this clonotype. This chain links TRBV4-2 with TRBJ1-3, with 10 bases aligning to TRBD1. Germline-derived CDR1 and CDR2 are LGHNA and YNFKEQ. This CDR3 comprises 17 residues. Unmatched junction bases numbered 5, after V lost 3 bases and J lost 0 bases. CDR3 region: CASSHWDRGSSGNTIYF. The CDR3 DNA reads TGTGCCAGCAGCCACTGGGACAGGGGCAGCTCTGGAAACACCATATATTTT.

This clonotype was seen ten or more times. V gene TRBV14 combines with J gene TRBJ1-2; 9 positions match TRBD1. Trimming cost V 4 bases and J 8 bases; bases outside gene matches: 11. The germline V gene has CDR1 SGHDN and CDR2 FVKESK. The CDR3 totals 15 residues. CDR3 in DNA: TGTGCCAGCAGCCCGGGACAGGGAGCTCTAAAAGGCTACACCTTC. Residues: CASSPGQGALKGYTF.

The V call is TRBV11-2, the J call TRBJ2-7, with 14 bases identical to TRBD2. In germline, CDR1 is SGHAT, CDR2 FQNNGV. The J segment lost 0 bases and the V segment lost 6 bases, leaving 7 bases of the junction unmatched. The CDR3 contains 17 residues. DNA of the CDR3: TGTGCCAGCAGTGGACTAGCGGGAGGAATTAGCTCCTACGAGCAGTACTTC. Encoded protein: CASSGLAGGISSYEQYF.

A word on this clonotype: Compared with germline, one end of the junction differs, possibly owing to a read error. The rearrangement joins TRBV10-3 to TRBJ1-2; D call uncertain. Germline-derived CDR1 and CDR2 are ENHRY and SYGVKD. The CDR3 length is 12 residues. The CDR3 protein is CASSARLYGYTF. The CDR3 DNA reads as TGTGCCAGCAGTGCGCGACTCTATGGCTACACCTTC.

To note about this clonotype: The conserved phenylalanine or tryptophan is not found at the CDR3 terminus, so this likely reflects a read error. The DNA is left out, because the CDR3 cannot be placed on it with certainty; the CDR3 is given as TCRdb lists it. The chain couples TRBV7-9 to TRBJ2-7; the table's D call, TRBD1, was not checked against the DNA. CDR1 is SEHNR, CDR2 FQNEAQ, per germline (reference sequence). The CDR3 totals 8 residues, both ends included. CDR3 region: CASTREGG.

This chain links TRBV24-1 with TRBJ2-1; D might be TRBD1 (6 bases). The CDR3 is made up of 14 amino acids. V lost 3 bases and J 8 bases, leaving 13 bases between the germline ends. Per germline, CDR1 KGHDR and CDR2 SFDVKD. The DNA for the CDR3 is TGTGCCACCAGTGATCCTACAGGGATCCATGAGCAGTTCTTC. This codes for CATSDPTGIHEQFF.

This clonotype was observed at least ten times. The gene calls are TRBV5-6 and TRBJ1-2, with D uncertain. Germline V gene lookup returns CDR1 SGHDT and CDR2 YYEEEE. This CDR3 comprises 12 residues. The V and J ends lost 6 bases and 8 bases respectively, with 14 bases between them. The CDR3 bases are TGTGCCAGCACCACACCAGACGGAGGCTACACCTTC. Amino acids: CASTTPDGGYTF.

The rearrangement uses TRBV15 and TRBJ1-4; possible D gene TRBD1, 6 bases. With 0 bases removed from V and 7 bases from J, the gap between germline ends came to 9 bases. Germline lookup yields CDR1 LNHNV and CDR2 YYDKDF (reference sequence). The CDR3 length is 14 residues. DNA for the CDR3: TGTGCCACCAGCAGAGATATCAGGGGTGAAAAACTGTTTTTT. This translates into CATSRDIRGEKLFF. Complete variable domain (other parts from reference TRBV15 and TRBJ1-4): DAMVIQNPRYQVTQFGKPVTLSCSQTLNHNVMYWYQQKSSQAPKLLFHYYDKDFNNEADTPDNFQSRRPNTSFCFLDIRSPGLGDTAMYLCATSRDIRGEKLFFGSGTQLSVL.

This clonotype was counted ten times or more. The chain links TRBV7-6 to TRBJ1-2; no definite D call. CDR3 length: 17 residues. Germline CDR1 and CDR2: SGHVS and FNYEAQ. Between the trimmed V and J ends, which lost 3 bases and 5 bases, there was a span of 22 bases. CDR3 nucleotides: TGTGCCAGCAGCTTTGTGGATATCGGGGAGGCGAATTATGGCTACACCTTC. Amino acid sequence: CASSFVDIGEANYGYTF.

This clonotype was counted ten times or more. The chain joins TRBV7-2 to TRBJ1-5; TRBD1 agrees at 8 bases. Germline loops: CDR1 SGHTA, CDR2 FQGNSA. V lost 5 bases to trimming and J lost 6 bases; unmatched junction nucleotides: 15. This CDR3 is built from 17 residues. The CDR3 sequence: CASSRNGNRQGSQPQHF. CDR3 DNA sequence: TGTGCCAGCAGCCGAAACGGGAATCGACAGGGGAGTCAGCCCCAGCATTTT.

The chain links TRBV20-1 to TRBJ1-1, with D hard to call. The CDR3 is 9 residues long. Germline V gene data show CDR1 as DFQATT and CDR2 as SNEGSKA (reference sequence). Trimming removed 3 bases at V and 12 bases at J, with 8 bases between. DNA of the CDR3: TGCAGTGCTAGCTTAGATCCTTTCTTT. Residues: CSASLDPFF.

This clonotype was seen at least ten times. This chain connects TRBV7-8 to TRBJ2-2; no definite D call. Germline V gene sequence: CDR1 SGHVS, CDR2 FQNEAQ. Trimming took off 5 bases at V and 2 bases at J, with 15 bases between the two ends. CDR3 length: 16 residues. The CDR3 is CASSLSRIPNTGELFF. In nucleotides, the CDR3 is TGTGCCAGCAGCCTTAGCCGTATTCCTAACACCGGGGAGCTGTTTTTT.

V and J are TRBV5-1 and TRBJ2-6, with TRBD1 matching over 7 bases. Germline CDR1 reads SGHRS; CDR2 reads YFSETQ. The CDR3 length is 16 residues. The V gene end was trimmed by 2 bases and the J gene end by 2 bases; junction bases not matched to a gene: 4. The CDR3 protein is CASSLLTGPGANVLTF. The CDR3, as DNA: TGCGCCAGCAGCTTACTGACAGGGCCTGGGGCCAACGTCCTGACTTTC.

This clonotype has a count of ten or more. The CDR3 sequence: CASSLPYPGQGYGYTF. The CDR3 region has the DNA TGTGCCAGCAGCTTGCCCTATCCGGGACAGGGCTATGGCTACACCTTC. The chain joins TRBV5-8 to TRBJ1-2; 9 bases map to TRBD1. Trimming took 1 base from V and 4 from J; bases not matched to a gene: 8. Per the germline V gene, CDR1 is SGHTS and CDR2 is YDEGEE. CDR3 length equals 16 residues.

A single count supports this clonotype. The chain combines TRBV7-9 with TRBJ2-7, with 7 positions matching TRBD2. The germline V gene has CDR1 SEHNR and CDR2 FQNEAQ (reference sequence). The CDR3 is made up of 16 amino acids. Unmatched junction bases numbered 12, after V lost 5 bases and J lost 2 bases. Written as DNA, the CDR3 is TGTGCCAGCAGCCGAGGATCCGGGACTATGCCCTACGAGCAGTACTTC. It encodes CASSRGSGTMPYEQYF. Supplemented by reference TRBV7-9 and TRBJ2-7, the full variable domain reads DTGVSQNPRHKITKRGQNVTFRCDPISEHNRLYWYRQTLGQGPEFLTYFQNEAQLEKSRLLSDRFSAERPKGSFSTLEIQRTEQGDSAMYLCASSRGSGTMPYEQYFGPGTRLTVT.

This clonotype was detected ten times or more. The chain combines TRBV19 with TRBJ1-5, with D possibly being TRBD1 (5 bases). CDR1 and CDR2 (germline): LNHDA, SQIVND (reference sequence). Trimming took off 8 bases at V and 4 bases at J, with 12 bases between the two ends. The CDR3 has 13 residues. The CDR3 DNA sequence: TGTGCCAGTTGGGCCCGGGGGAATCAGCCCCAGCATTTT. This encodes CASWARGNQPQHF.

The sample holds many counts of this clonotype. The V call is TRBV30, the J call TRBJ1-1, with D perhaps matching TRBD1 (5 bases). The CDR3 is made up of 13 amino acids. V lost 3 bases to trimming and J lost 0 bases, with 8 bases between them. Germline-derived CDR1 and CDR2 are GTSNPN and SVGIG (reference sequence). The DNA for the CDR3 is TGTGCCTGGAGGGAGACAGTGAACACTGAAGCTTTCTTT. This codes for CAWRETVNTEAFF.

The chain uses TRBV29-1 and TRBJ2-6; D is tentatively TRBD1 or TRBD2 (5 bases each). V shed 3 bases and J shed 2 bases, with 8 bases lying between them. CDR1 is SQVTM, CDR2 ANQGSEA, per germline. The CDR3 is 14 residues long. CDR3 nucleotide sequence: TGCAGCGTTGATCTGGGGGCTGGGGCCAACGTCCTGACTTTC. It translates to CSVDLGAGANVLTF.

The rearrangement joins TRBV5-1 to TRBJ2-5; D is uncertain. This CDR3 has 12 amino acids. Trimming left V 9 bases short and J 9 bases short, with 18 bases between. Germline lookup yields CDR1 SGHRS and CDR2 YFSETQ. The CDR3 reads CANKIANQPQYF. CDR3 nucleotide sequence: TGCGCCAACAAGATCGCCAATCAGCCCCAGTACTTC.

In this sample, this clonotype turned up many times. The chain links TRBV7-9 to TRBJ2-7, with D possibly matching TRBD1 (5 bases). The ends were cut back, 5 bases at V and 3 bases at J, with 8 bases in the middle. CDR1 is SEHNR, CDR2 FQNEAQ, per germline (reference sequence). This CDR3 has 12 amino acids. CDR3 DNA: TGTGCCAGCAGCACCGACAGCTACGAGCAGTACTTC. It yields the protein CASSTDSYEQYF.

Notes on this clonotype: An end of the junction differs from the germline gene, which may be a read error. The chain joins TRBV15 to TRBJ1-3; 7 bases line up with TRBD1. Germline values: CDR1 LNHNV, CDR2 YYDKDF (reference sequence). This CDR3 spans 17 amino acids. The CDR3 reads CATSREVGGAAGSTIYF. Here the CDR3 DNA reads TGTGCCACCAGCAGAGAAGTAGGGGGCGCGGCTGGAAGCACCATATATTTT.

This clonotype was counted many times. CDR3 region: CASSRTLEVYEQYF. The CDR3 DNA reads as TGTGCCAGCAGCCGAACCCTAGAGGTCTACGAGCAGTACTTC. The gene calls are TRBV6-6 and TRBJ2-7; D uncertain. The germline V gene encodes CDR1 MNHNY and CDR2 SVGAGI (reference sequence). This CDR3 is 14 amino acids long. V was trimmed by 6 bases and J by 3 bases, leaving 15 bases between them.

With regard to this clonotype: The conserved closing phenylalanine or tryptophan is absent in this CDR3, likely reflecting a read error. Because the CDR3's place on the DNA is in doubt, the DNA is left out and the CDR3 is given as listed by TCRdb. V gene TRBV10-3 combines with J gene TRBJ1-1; the table's D gene call, TRBD1, was not cross checked with the DNA. CDR1 is ENHRY and CDR2 is SYGVKD in the germline V gene. Including both end residues, the CDR3 is 11 amino acids long. CDR3 sequence: CAISATEVSDP.

This clonotype was seen a few times. A single base separates this from a much larger clone, so it may be a read error. V usage is TRBV11-2 and J usage is TRBJ1-6, with 8 bases identical to TRBD1. CDR3 length equals 13 residues. Trimming took 5 bases from V and 11 from J; bases not matched to a gene: 5. Germline CDR1 and CDR2: SGHAT and FQNNGV. The CDR3 DNA reads TGTGCCAGCAGCCTGGCCAGGGGGCCACCCCTCCACTTT. Its translation: CASSLARGPPLHF.

This clonotype was picked up a small number of times. This chain links TRBV30 with TRBJ2-7, with D uncertain. This CDR3 spans 14 amino acids. The ends were cut back, 4 bases at V and 0 bases at J, with 13 bases in the middle. Germline V lookup: CDR1 GTSNPN, CDR2 SVGIG (reference sequence). The CDR3 protein is CAWNPSWSSYEQYF. The CDR3 DNA sequence: TGTGCCTGGAACCCCAGCTGGAGCTCCTACGAGCAGTACTTC.

In this sample, this clonotype turned up many times. The chain joins TRBV7-2 to TRBJ1-6; maybe TRBD1 (5 bases). The V end was cut by 0 bases, the J end by 10 bases, with 13 bases between. The CDR3 has 15 residues. Per germline, CDR1 SGHTA and CDR2 FQGNSA. CDR3 sequence reads: CASSLAARDQSPLHF. The CDR3 DNA reads as TGTGCCAGCAGCTTAGCCGCCAGGGATCAGTCACCCCTCCACTTT.

A note on this clonotype: One base away lies a much larger clone, so this may be a sequencing read error. The genes are TRBV28 and TRBJ1-6; 7 bases are a match to TRBD1. The germline gives CDR1 MDHEN, CDR2 SYDVKM. The CDR3 extends over 12 amino acids. The CDR3 reads CSSSLGGTVVHF. The CDR3 coding sequence is TGTTCCAGCAGTTTGGGGGGGACAGTGGTTCACTTT.